This TCR beta chain was identified during a study of blood T cells in healthy people across ages. General study results and limits: Unsorted PBMCs prevented conclusive naive versus antigen-experienced comparison.

Staff drew roughly 10 milliliters of peripheral blood from each donor. Comment on this clonotype: Its antigen remains unidentified.

The second PCR ran about 6 to 11 cycles with a sample-barcoded 5' primer and J-beta primers. Every sample produced at least 2.5 million CDR3-containing paired-end reads. One entry per CDR3 protein, called by TCRdb with MiXCR from the 5' RACE reads. The table lists some 1.5 million distinct CDR3 sequences, 28% of them singletons, with about 7.7% in the top ten. This CDR3 contains 13 residues. Germline-derived CDR1 and CDR2 are SGHDT and YYEEEE. V lost 3 bases and J 9 bases, leaving 13 bases between the germline ends. Sequenced input: blood. This chain joins TRBV5-6 and TRBJ2-1; weak D call: TRBD1 (5 bases). The sequence was obtained from a woman aged 25 to 39 in good health. The CDR3 DNA sequence: TGTGCCAGCAGCTCGAGTGAGCAGGGTGAGCAGTTCTTC. Its protein product is CASSSSEQGEQFF.